This T cell receptor (beta chain) was recovered during a study of CD8+ T cells in alopecia areata. Study results and limitations: Besides other cells, scalp samples also yield sequences of resident alphabeta T cells from normal skin. Scalp and blood retained many expanded lesional clones during tofacitinib.

The CDR3 extends over 14 amino acids. Looked up from germline, CDR1 is SGHRS and CDR2 is YFSETQ. Trimming removed 0 bases from V and 3 bases from J, with 6 bases in between. On this clone: What it binds is not known.

Noted treatment: oral pan-JAK inhibitor, 5-10 mg twice daily. Both peripheral blood and punch biopsies of lesional scalp skin were obtained from patients who had alopecia areata. Sorting separated CD4+ and CD8+ T cells out of PBMCs. Following RNA extraction, reverse transcription yielded cDNA that acted as the sequencing template. Sequenced by immunoSEQ multiplex PCR; TCRdb stores in-frame clones only, minus some. The repertoire holds under 200,000 clones, approximately 65% seen once, with 0.91% in the top ten. The V call is TRBV5-1, the J call TRBJ1-4; D is ambiguous. This clonotype originated in a human donor with alopecia areata. The sequenced sample was CD4+ T cells sorted from blood, obtained at week 4, from a patient treated with tofacitinib. The CDR3 DNA follows: TGCGCCAGCAGCTTGGTTGGGCCTAATGAAAAACTGTTTTTT. It yields the protein CASSLVGPNEKLFF.